The clone carrying this TCR beta chain occurred many times. The sample belongs to a study of molecular identifiers for immune sequencing clone quantification. TCRdb re-called the PCR reads with MiXCR, one entry per CDR3 protein. The table lists over 600,000 distinct CDR3 sequences, nearly 20% of them singletons. The CDR3 runs to 15 residues. Germline V gene data show CDR1 as SGHNT and CDR2 as YYREEE (reference sequence). V lost 0 bases and J lost 5, with 14 bases in between. The sample consisted of naive CD8+ T cells from blood, with Jurkat cell RNA spiked in. Subset meaning: FACS-sorted CD8+CD4-CCR7+CD45RA+ naive T cells. The rearrangement uses TRBV5-4 and TRBJ2-5; the D is unclear. The receptor was derived from a human donor in good health. Some libraries in this study had Jurkat cell RNA spiked in. The CDR3 DNA sequence: TGTGCCAGCAGCTTGGGGGATAACCCCCTGGAGACCCAGTACTTC. Its translation: CASSLGDNPLETQYF.